The 14 T cell receptor beta chains below all came from one sample that was sequenced in a study of blood T cell repertoires in COVID-19. Sequenced by immunoSEQ multiplex PCR; TCRdb stores in-frame clones only, minus some. The repertoire has about 180,000 clones, roughly nine tenths of them found once; the top ten carry 2% to 2.5%. The sample taken for sequencing was PBMCs or T cells enriched from blood (not recorded which). The receptors were sampled from a middle-aged woman with acute COVID-19.

The chain uses TRBV4-1 and TRBJ1-4; D gene ambiguous. V was shortened by 5 bases and J by 0 bases, with 16 bases between the two germline ends. CDR1 and CDR2 (germline): MGHRA, YSYEKL. CDR3 size: 17 residues. The CDR3 DNA follows: TGCGCCAGCAGCGCAGAGGTGGCGGGCGCAACTAATGAAAAACTGTTTTTT. This codes for CASSAEVAGATNEKLFF.

A single count supports this clone. The chain has TRBV11-3 and TRBJ2-1; TRBD2 matches at 16 bases. The CDR3 totals 21 residues. CDR1 and CDR2 (germline): SGHNT, YENEEA. Losses at the gene ends were 0 bases for V and 5 bases for J; bases not matched to a gene: 13. CDR3 amino acids: CASSLEAPGLAGGRTDNEQFF. The CDR3 DNA sequence: TGTGCCAGCAGCTTAGAAGCTCCGGGACTAGCGGGAGGGAGGACGGACAATGAGCAGTTCTTC.

The V and J genes are TRBV20-1 and TRBJ2-7, with 8 positions matching TRBD2. The CDR3 length is 13 residues. Germline V lookup: CDR1 DFQATT, CDR2 SNEGSKA (reference sequence). V shed 3 bases, J shed 7 bases, and the junction held 8 bases outside the gene matches. The chain's CDR3 is CSASIAGNLEQYF. DNA for the CDR3: TGCAGTGCTAGTATAGCGGGGAATCTGGAGCAGTACTTC.

This sequence joins TRBV6-2 or TRBV6-3 and TRBJ2-1, with 10 nucleotides matching TRBD2. Losses at the gene ends were 2 bases for V and 12 bases for J; bases not matched to a gene: 28. The CDR3 contains 21 residues. Germline lookup yields CDR1 MNHEY and CDR2 SVGEGT. The CDR3 sequence is CASSYRGGGLAGVAHNSVQFF. The CDR3 DNA reads as TGTGCCAGCAGTTACAGAGGGGGGGGGCTAGCGGGAGTCGCTCACAATTCCGTGCAGTTCTTC.

This clone was recorded once. The V call is TRBV3-1 (or the pseudogene TRBV3-2), the J call TRBJ2-3; possible D gene TRBD2, 6 bases. The CDR3 extends over 16 amino acids. V was shortened by 5 bases and J by 0 bases, with 15 bases between the two germline ends. Germline assignment: CDR1 LGHDT and CDR2 YNNKEL (reference sequence). As DNA, the CDR3 is TGTGCCAGCAGCGCCGGGGGTCCCTCTAGCACAGATACGCAGTATTTT. Encoded protein: CASSAGGPSSTDTQYF.

This sequence joins TRBV7-9 and TRBJ2-1; a weak D match, TRBD2 (5 bases). Trimming took 4 bases from V and 8 from J, leaving 21 bases between them. The CDR3 loop spans 16 amino acids. Germline V CDR1 and CDR2: SEHNR, FQNEAQ (reference sequence). DNA of the CDR3: TGTGCCAGCAGCTCCAGGAGGACCAACATGATCCATGAGCAGTTCTTC. Amino acid sequence: CASSSRRTNMIHEQFF.

The J gene is TRBJ2-1, the V gene TRBV4-1; 9 bases are a match to TRBD2. The CDR3 consists of 17 residues. Germline CDR1 and CDR2: MGHRA and YSYEKL. Germline trimming cut 3 bases from V and 6 bases from J; bases unmatched to any gene: 12. The CDR3 loop reads CASSQLTGTSFTNEQFF. The CDR3 nucleotides are TGCGCCAGCAGCCAGCTTACCGGGACTAGCTTTACCAATGAGCAGTTCTTC.

The chain is built from TRBV2 and TRBJ2-1, with D possibly being TRBD1 (6 bases). With 6 bases removed from V and 5 bases from J, the gap between germline ends came to 14 bases. CDR1 and CDR2 from the germline V gene are SNHLY and FYNNEI. The CDR3 is 14 amino acids. The CDR3 bases are TGTGCCAGCAGGAAAGAAGGGGGTGACAATGAGCAGTTCTTC. Protein product: CASRKEGGDNEQFF. Using reference TRBV2 and TRBJ2-1 for the parts outside the CDR3, the full variable domain is EPEVTQTPSHQVTQMGQEVILRCVPISNHLYFYWYRQILGQKVEFLVSFYNNEISEKSEIFDDQFSVERPDGSNFTLKIRSTKLEDSAMYFCASRKEGGDNEQFFGPGTRLTVL.

The V call is TRBV7-9, the J call TRBJ1-5; TRBD1 is a possible D gene (6 bases). The germline V and J ends were trimmed by 7 bases and 4 bases, with 8 bases remaining between them. The CDR3 is 12 residues long. Germline V CDR1 and CDR2: SEHNR, FQNEAQ (reference sequence). This CDR3 is CASKGDNQPQHF. The CDR3 coding sequence is TGTGCCAGCAAGGGGGATAATCAGCCCCAGCATTTT.

This sequence joins TRBV19 and TRBJ1-1; D not certain. Per the germline V gene, CDR1 is LNHDA and CDR2 is SQIVND (reference sequence). This CDR3 has 14 amino acids. V was clipped by 5 bases and J by 1 base, with 11 bases between them. CDR3 region: CASSPPPGNTEAFF. For the CDR3, the DNA is TGTGCCAGTAGTCCCCCGCCCGGGAACACTGAAGCTTTCTTT.

This chain connects TRBV7-9 to TRBJ2-1; 9 positions agree with TRBD2. The V gene end was trimmed by 2 bases and the J gene end by 4 bases; junction bases not matched to a gene: 15. This CDR3 is 19 amino acids long. Germline V gene lookup returns CDR1 SEHNR and CDR2 FQNEAQ (reference sequence). For the CDR3, the DNA is TGTGCCAGCAGCTTAAGTCGCGGGGGAGCGGGGGGTGAGTACAATGAGCAGTTCTTC. Its protein is CASSLSRGGAGGEYNEQFF.

The gene calls are TRBV19 and TRBJ2-1; 12 bases map to TRBD2. Germline values: CDR1 LNHDA, CDR2 SQIVND (reference sequence). J gave up 12 bases and V 3 bases, and 6 bases lay outside the gene matches. This CDR3 is built from 14 residues. The CDR3 loop reads CASSITSGRSAQFF. In DNA, the CDR3 is TGTGCCAGTAGTATTACTAGCGGGAGGTCCGCGCAGTTCTTC.

The V gene is TRBV4-1, the J gene TRBJ1-2; the D is unclear. The V end lost 4 bases, the J end lost 2 bases, and 8 bases lay between the germline ends. Germline CDR1 reads MGHRA; CDR2 reads YSYEKL. The CDR3 runs to 13 residues. The CDR3 sequence: CASSPPGNYGYTF. The CDR3 DNA is TGCGCCAGCAGCCCCCCAGGAAACTATGGCTACACCTTC.

The gene calls are TRBV2 and TRBJ2-3; TRBD1 matches 7 bases. J lost 0 bases, V lost 7 bases, and 10 bases had no gene match. This CDR3 is built from 16 residues. Germline lookup yields CDR1 SNHLY and CDR2 FYNNEI. The CDR3 loop is CASTSLGQFSTDTQYF. The CDR3 DNA reads TGTGCCAGCACAAGTCTGGGACAGTTTAGCACAGATACGCAGTATTTT. The full variable domain, its missing parts supplied by reference TRBV2 and TRBJ2-3, is EPEVTQTPSHQVTQMGQEVILRCVPISNHLYFYWYRQILGQKVEFLVSFYNNEISEKSEIFDDQFSVERPDGSNFTLKIRSTKLEDSAMYFCASTSLGQFSTDTQYFGPGTRLTVL.